This TCR beta chain derives from a study of blood T cell repertoires in COVID-19 (dated by TCRdb to 2020 to 2022). The study in broad terms: Samples from collaborators originated in the United States, Italy and Spain and spanned both the acute and convalescent phases of COVID-19. The prospective study material was composed of cDNA or gDNA derived from T cells, B-cell-depleted T cells, or PBMCs. Subjects who had been exposed to COVID-19, were actively infected with it, or had recovered from it provided the deeply sampled blood TCRbeta repertoires that made up the dataset. The repertoires were released in a freely available public database meant as a resource for research on the immune response to SARS-CoV-2. The samples were drawn from two sources: the first 160 participants of the ongoing ImmuneRACE study, and 1,000 to 1,500 subjects contributed by 6 global collaborators. Nearly every sample came with metadata listing a de-identified subject ID, COVID-19 status, age in years and sex. HLA class I and class II types, where available, came from metadata supplied by the sample provider rather than from assay-based typing.

Here is what the overall study found, with its caveats: The amount of clinical and demographic metadata varied by source and participant and was provided uncurated.

Comment on this clone: Its specific antigen is unknown. Base qualities were left out, and no much larger clone turns up one base away.

The immunoSEQ Assay, a bias-controlled multiplex PCR, was used to amplify TCRbeta CDR3 regions from genomic DNA. In the source study's methods: Within the assay, amplification of reference gene primers was used to estimate how many nucleated cells each sample contained. To quantify the absolute abundance of each unique TCRbeta CDR3 rearrangement, sequence reads were collapsed and filtered. For each sample, productive Simpson clonality was calculated as the square root of Simpson's diversity index across productive rearrangements. Entries here come from immuneACCESS through TCRdb and include only in-frame sequences with V and J called. Some clones fail to appear in such tables; in the studies checked, an unresolved V gene covers under half of the shortfall, and the cause of the remainder is unknown. For V, J and clone size, that table is used; D and trimming come from the DNA. This sample lists 310,000 or so clones; roughly nine tenths were detected once. 5% to 7% of the sample goes to the ten largest clones.

A second Seattle source provided samples from volunteer blood donors who had recovered from COVID-19. Whole blood was collected in K2EDTA tubes by collaborating institutions according to the institutions' own protocols. For TCRbeta analysis, collaborators shipped samples as frozen whole blood, isolated PBMCs, or DNA extracted from either of those sample types. Sequencing input: peripheral blood. The sequence derives from a man aged 18 to 29 who had recovered from COVID-19.

The sequenced DNA: TGTGCCATCAGTTCTAGCGGGTCCTACGAGCAGTACTTC. Translated, this is CAISSSGSYEQYF. The chain links TRBV10-3 with TRBJ2-7; 8 of the junction bases match TRBD2. Trimming takes 5 bases off V and 1 base off J; junction bases not matched to a gene: 1. The CDR3 holds 13 amino acids from the cysteine to the phenylalanine. Left in the record is the CDR3 DNA by itself, 39 bases read in frame from the first base. CDR1 ENHRY and CDR2 SYGVKD are derived from the germline V gene.